This T cell receptor (beta chain) appears in the sequencing data of a study of blood T cell repertoires in COVID-19. Study summary: Acute and convalescent COVID-19 specimens originated in the United States, Italy and Spain.

The repertoire was sequenced with immunoSEQ multiplex PCR; TCRdb's copy has only in-frame clones and lacks some. This table has about 68,000 clones, 89% appearing once. This clone came up once. Material: peripheral blood. The receptor was derived from a man aged 50 or older with active COVID-19.

Written as DNA, the CDR3 is TGTGCCAGCAGCCAAGGCCAGGGGGACACCGGGGAGCTGTTTTTT. This translates into CASSQGQGDTGELFF. The chain is built from TRBV3-1 (or the pseudogene TRBV3-2) and TRBJ2-2, with 7 bases lining up with TRBD1. Germline assignment: CDR1 LGHDT and CDR2 YNNKEL (reference sequence). J lost 3 bases, V lost 1 base, and 2 bases had no gene match. The CDR3 is 15 amino acids.